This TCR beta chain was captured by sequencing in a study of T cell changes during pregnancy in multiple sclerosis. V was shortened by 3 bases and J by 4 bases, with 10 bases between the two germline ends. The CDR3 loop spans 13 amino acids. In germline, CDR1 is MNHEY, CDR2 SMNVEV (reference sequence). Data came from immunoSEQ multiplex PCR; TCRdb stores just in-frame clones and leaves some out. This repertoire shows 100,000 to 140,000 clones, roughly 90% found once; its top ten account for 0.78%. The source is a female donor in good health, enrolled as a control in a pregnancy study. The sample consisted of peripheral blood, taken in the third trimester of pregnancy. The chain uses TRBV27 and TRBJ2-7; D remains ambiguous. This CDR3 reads CASSFPPGYEQYF. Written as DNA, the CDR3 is TGTGCCAGCAGTTTCCCCCCCGGGTACGAGCAGTACTTC.